The sequence of this TCR beta chain was determined in a study of T cell clonality in common variable immunodeficiency. Whole-study results and caveats: What drives increased CVID clonality needs T cell subpopulation sequencing. Fewer deletions and N-nucleotide insertions were reportedly seen in common variable immunodeficiency TCR beta sequences. Compared with healthy controls, CVID subjects showed increased TCRbeta clonality, mostly in about a third.

This clone was picked up many times. Its target is not known. The read is 3 residues too short to cover the CDR3 end, so that end is filled in from the germline J gene. The CDR3 runs 15 residues. Germline V CDR1 and CDR2: KGHSY, FQNENV. With V trimmed by 5 bases and J by 5 bases, 6 bases remained unmatched. Most patients and controls had Caucasian heritage. Libraries were prepared by immunoSEQ multiplex PCR; TCRdb keeps only in-frame clonotypes and omits some of them. The specimen has approximately 34,000 clones, none found just once. Sequenced sample: peripheral blood mononuclear cells. This chain uses TRBV16 with TRBJ1-6; TRBD1 aligns across 7 bases. This sequence was found in a person between 18 and 75 years old in good health. CDR3 bases read: TGTGCCAGCAGCTTCTCCGGGACAGATAATTCACCC. It is translated as CASSFSGTDNSP. The whole CDR3 is CASSFSGTDNSPLHF. The entire variable domain, with the rest obtained from reference TRBV16 and TRBJ1-6, is as follows: GEEVAQTPKHLVRGEGQKAKLYCAPIKGHSYVFWYQQVLKNEFKFLISFQNENVFDETGMPKERFSAKCLPNSPCSLEIQATKLEDSAVYFCASSFSGTDNSPLHFGNGTRLTVT.